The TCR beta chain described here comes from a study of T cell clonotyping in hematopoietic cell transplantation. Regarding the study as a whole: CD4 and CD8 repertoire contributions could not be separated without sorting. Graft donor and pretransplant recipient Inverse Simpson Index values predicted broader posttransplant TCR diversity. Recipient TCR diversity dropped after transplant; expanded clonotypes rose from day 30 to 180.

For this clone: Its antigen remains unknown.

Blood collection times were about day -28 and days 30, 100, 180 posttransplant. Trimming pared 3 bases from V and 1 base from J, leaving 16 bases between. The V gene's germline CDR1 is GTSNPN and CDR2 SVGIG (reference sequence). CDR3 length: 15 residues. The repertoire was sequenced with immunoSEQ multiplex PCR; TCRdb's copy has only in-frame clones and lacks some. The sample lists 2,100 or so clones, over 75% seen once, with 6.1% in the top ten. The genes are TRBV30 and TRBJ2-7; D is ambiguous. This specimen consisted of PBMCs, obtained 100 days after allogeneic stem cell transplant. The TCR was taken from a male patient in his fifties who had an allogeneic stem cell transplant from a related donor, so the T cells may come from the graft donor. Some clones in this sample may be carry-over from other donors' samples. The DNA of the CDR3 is TGTGCCTGGAGCAGACTTACCGCCGATTCCTACGAGCAGTACTTC. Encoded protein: CAWSRLTADSYEQYF. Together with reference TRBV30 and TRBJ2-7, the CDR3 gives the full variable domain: SQTIHQWPATLVQPVGSPLSLECTVEGTSNPNLYWYRQAAGRGLQLLFYSVGIGQISSEVPQNLSASRPQDRQFILSSKKLLLSDSGFYLCAWSRLTADSYEQYFGPGTRLTVT.